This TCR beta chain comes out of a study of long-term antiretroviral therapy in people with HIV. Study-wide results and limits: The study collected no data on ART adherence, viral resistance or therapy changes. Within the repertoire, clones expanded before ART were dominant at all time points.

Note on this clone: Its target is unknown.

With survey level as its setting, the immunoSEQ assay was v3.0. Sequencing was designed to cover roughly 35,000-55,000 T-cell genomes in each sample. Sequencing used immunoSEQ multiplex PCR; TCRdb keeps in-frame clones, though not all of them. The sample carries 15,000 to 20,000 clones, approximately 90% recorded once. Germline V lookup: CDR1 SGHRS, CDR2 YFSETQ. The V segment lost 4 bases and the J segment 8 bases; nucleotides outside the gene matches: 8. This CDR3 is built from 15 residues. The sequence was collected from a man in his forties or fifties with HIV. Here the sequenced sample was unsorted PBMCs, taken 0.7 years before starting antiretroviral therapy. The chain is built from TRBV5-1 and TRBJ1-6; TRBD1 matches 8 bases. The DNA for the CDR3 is TGCGCCAGCAGCATGACAGGGGCGATCGATTCACCCCTCCACTTT. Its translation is CASSMTGAIDSPLHF.